Below are 5 T cell receptor beta chains sequenced from a single sample in a study of cytomegalovirus exposure and HLA in healthy donors. Primers for the PCR totalled 60 Vbeta and 13 Jbeta. Here immunoSEQ multiplex PCR was the method, and the copy in TCRdb shows in-frame clones only, minus some. Of 150,000 to 180,000 clones listed, 60% to 85% are singletons. The sample consisted of PBMCs. Source of these receptors: a woman aged 40 to 50 in good health and CMV-seronegative.

The chain combines TRBV11-2 with TRBJ2-1, with 7 nucleotides matching TRBD1. Germline V gene sequence: CDR1 SGHAT, CDR2 FQNNGV. This CDR3 is 17 amino acids long. V was pared by 4 bases and J by 4 bases, with 13 bases of the junction left unmatched. In nucleotides, the CDR3 is TGTGCCAGCAGCTCCTACCGGGACAGCTTTCCTTACAATGAGCAGTTCTTC. Protein sequence: CASSSYRDSFPYNEQFF. Full variable domain (missing parts from reference TRBV11-2 and TRBJ2-1): EAGVAQSPRYKIIEKRQSVAFWCNPISGHATLYWYQQILGQGPKLLIQFQNNGVVDDSQLPKDRFSAERLKGVDSTLKIQPAKLEDSAVYLCASSSYRDSFPYNEQFFGPGTRLTVL.

J is TRBJ1-2 and V is TRBV7-8; D perhaps matches TRBD1 (6 bases). The CDR3 sequence is 16 residues long. With 5 bases removed from V and 2 bases from J, the gap between germline ends came to 18 bases. Germline-derived CDR1 and CDR2 are SGHVS and FQNEAQ. CDR3 residues: CASSAGETGDNYGYTF. For the CDR3, the DNA is TGTGCCAGCAGCGCTGGAGAGACAGGAGACAACTATGGCTACACCTTC.

The chain has TRBV2 and TRBJ1-2; tentative D call: TRBD1 (5 bases). Per the germline V gene, CDR1 is SNHLY and CDR2 is FYNNEI. Trimming shortened V by 8 bases and J by 6 bases, and 25 bases separated the two germline ends. The CDR3 runs to 16 residues. CDR3 bases: TGTGCCAGCGGGGTCTCTGATGGCCCACAGGAAGATGGCTACACCTTC. Translating gives CASGVSDGPQEDGYTF. Combining the CDR3 with reference TRBV2 and TRBJ1-2 gives the whole variable domain EPEVTQTPSHQVTQMGQEVILRCVPISNHLYFYWYRQILGQKVEFLVSFYNNEISEKSEIFDDQFSVERPDGSNFTLKIRSTKLEDSAMYFCASGVSDGPQEDGYTFGSGTRLTVV.

This clone has just one count. The chain is built from TRBV11-3 and TRBJ2-7; TRBD2 matches 13 bases. Trimming removed 4 bases from V and 1 base from J; junction bases left unmatched: 7. There are 17 residues in the CDR3. Looked up from germline, CDR1 is SGHNT and CDR2 is YENEEA. The CDR3 DNA follows: TGTGCCAGCAGCTCGAGACCGGGACTAGCGGGATCCTACGAGCAGTACTTC. The encoded protein is CASSSRPGLAGSYEQYF.

The chain joins TRBV7-9 to TRBJ1-1; D unclear. CDR3 length equals 14 residues. V was cut by 4 bases and J by 6 bases, with 15 bases left in between. The germline V gene encodes CDR1 SEHNR and CDR2 FQNEAQ (reference sequence). The CDR3 sequence is CASSYLSGGSEAFF. CDR3 DNA: TGTGCCAGCAGCTACCTATCGGGAGGGTCTGAAGCTTTCTTT.